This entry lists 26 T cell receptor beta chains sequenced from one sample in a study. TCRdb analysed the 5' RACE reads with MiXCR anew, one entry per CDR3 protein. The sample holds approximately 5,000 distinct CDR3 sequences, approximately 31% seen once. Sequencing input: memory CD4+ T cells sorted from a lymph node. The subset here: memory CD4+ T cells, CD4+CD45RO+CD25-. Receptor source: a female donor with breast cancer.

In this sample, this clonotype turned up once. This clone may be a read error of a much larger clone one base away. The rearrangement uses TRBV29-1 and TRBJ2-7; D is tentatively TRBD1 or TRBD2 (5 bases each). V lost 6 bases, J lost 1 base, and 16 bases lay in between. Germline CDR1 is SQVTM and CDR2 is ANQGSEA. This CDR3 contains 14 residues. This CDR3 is CSVYRRGESYEQYF. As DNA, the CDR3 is TGCAGCGTCTACAGACGAGGGGAGTCCTACGAGCAGTACTTC.

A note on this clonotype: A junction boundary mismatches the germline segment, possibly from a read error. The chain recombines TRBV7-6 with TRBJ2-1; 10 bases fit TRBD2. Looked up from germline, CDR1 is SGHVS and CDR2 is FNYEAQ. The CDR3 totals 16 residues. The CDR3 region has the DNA TGTGCCAGCAGCTTAGCTAGCGGGAGGACTAACAATGGGCAGTTCTTC. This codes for CASSLASGRTNNGQFF.

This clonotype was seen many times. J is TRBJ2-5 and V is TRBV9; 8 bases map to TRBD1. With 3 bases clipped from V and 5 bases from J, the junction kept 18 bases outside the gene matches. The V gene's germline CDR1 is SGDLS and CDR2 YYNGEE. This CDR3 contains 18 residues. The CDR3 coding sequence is TGTGCCAGCAGCGCCCCAATTGGTCAGGGGGCGGTCTGGGAGACCCAGTACTTC. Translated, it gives CASSAPIGQGAVWETQYF.

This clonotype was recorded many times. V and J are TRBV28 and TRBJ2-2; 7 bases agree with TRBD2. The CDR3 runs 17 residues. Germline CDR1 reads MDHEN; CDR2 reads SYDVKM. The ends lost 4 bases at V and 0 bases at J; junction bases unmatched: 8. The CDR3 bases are TGTGCCAGCAGTTCTTGGGGGGGACTCGCGAACACCGGGGAGCTGTTTTTT. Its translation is CASSSWGGLANTGELFF.

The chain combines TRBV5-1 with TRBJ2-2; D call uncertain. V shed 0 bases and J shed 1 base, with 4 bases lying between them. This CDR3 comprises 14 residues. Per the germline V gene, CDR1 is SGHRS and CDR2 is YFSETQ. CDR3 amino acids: CASSLEQNTGELFF. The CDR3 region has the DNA TGCGCCAGCAGCTTGGAACAGAACACCGGGGAGCTGTTTTTT.

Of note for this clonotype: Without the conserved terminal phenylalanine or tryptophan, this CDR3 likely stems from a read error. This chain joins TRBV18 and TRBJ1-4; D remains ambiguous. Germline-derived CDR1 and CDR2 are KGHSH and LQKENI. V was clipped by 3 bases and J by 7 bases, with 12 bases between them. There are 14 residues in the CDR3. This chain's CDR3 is CASSPPPAGEKLFS. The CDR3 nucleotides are TGTGCCAGCTCACCTCCTCCAGCCGGTGAAAAACTGTTTTCT.

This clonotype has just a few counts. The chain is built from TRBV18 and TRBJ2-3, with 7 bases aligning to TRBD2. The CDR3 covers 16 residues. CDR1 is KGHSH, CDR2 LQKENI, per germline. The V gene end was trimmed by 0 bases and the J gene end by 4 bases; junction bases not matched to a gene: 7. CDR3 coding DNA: TGTGCCAGCTCACCACCGGAGCGGGGATATTCAGATACGCAGTATTTT. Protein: CASSPPERGYSDTQYF.

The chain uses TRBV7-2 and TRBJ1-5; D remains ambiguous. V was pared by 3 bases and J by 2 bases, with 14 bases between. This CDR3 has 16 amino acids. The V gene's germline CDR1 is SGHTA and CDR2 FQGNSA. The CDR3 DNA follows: TGTGCCAGCAGCTTGGGAGACGGGGTGGGCAATCAGCCCCAGCATTTT. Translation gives CASSLGDGVGNQPQHF.

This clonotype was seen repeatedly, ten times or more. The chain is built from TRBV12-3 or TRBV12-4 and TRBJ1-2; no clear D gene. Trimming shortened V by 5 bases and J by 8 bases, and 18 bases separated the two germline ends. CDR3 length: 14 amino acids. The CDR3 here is CASSPQGWRRGYTF. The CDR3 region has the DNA TGTGCCAGCAGTCCCCAAGGGTGGAGACGCGGCTACACCTTC.

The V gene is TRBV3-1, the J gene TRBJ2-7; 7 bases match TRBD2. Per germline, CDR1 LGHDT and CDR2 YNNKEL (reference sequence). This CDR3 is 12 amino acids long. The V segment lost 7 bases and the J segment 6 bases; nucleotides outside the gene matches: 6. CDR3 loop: CASKGGGGEQYF. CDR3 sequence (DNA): TGTGCCAGCAAAGGCGGGGGAGGCGAGCAGTACTTC.

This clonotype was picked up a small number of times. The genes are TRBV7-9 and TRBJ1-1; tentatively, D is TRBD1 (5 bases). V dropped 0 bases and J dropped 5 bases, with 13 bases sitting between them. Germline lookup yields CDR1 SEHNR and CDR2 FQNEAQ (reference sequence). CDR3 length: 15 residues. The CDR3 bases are TGTGCCAGCAGCTTAGCGGGGGGGAGGGCGACTGAAGCTTTCTTT. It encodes CASSLAGGRATEAFF.

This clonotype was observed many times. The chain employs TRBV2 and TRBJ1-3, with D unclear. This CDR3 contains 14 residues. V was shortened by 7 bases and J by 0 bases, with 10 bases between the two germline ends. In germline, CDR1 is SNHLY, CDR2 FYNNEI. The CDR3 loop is CASTLTNSGNTIYF. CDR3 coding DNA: TGTGCCAGCACCTTGACAAACTCTGGAAACACCATATATTTT.

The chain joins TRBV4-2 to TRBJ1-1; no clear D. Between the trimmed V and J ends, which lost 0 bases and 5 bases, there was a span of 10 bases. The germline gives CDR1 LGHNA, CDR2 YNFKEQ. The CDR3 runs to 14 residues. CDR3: CASSQDEWRTEAFF. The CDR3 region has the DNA TGTGCCAGCAGCCAAGACGAGTGGAGAACTGAAGCTTTCTTT.

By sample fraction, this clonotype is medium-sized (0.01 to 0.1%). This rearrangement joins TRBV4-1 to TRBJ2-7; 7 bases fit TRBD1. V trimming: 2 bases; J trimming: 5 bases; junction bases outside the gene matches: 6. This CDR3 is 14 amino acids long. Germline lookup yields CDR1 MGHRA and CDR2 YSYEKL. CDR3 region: CASSQPTGIDEQYF. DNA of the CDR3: TGCGCCAGCAGCCAACCGACAGGGATCGACGAGCAGTACTTC.

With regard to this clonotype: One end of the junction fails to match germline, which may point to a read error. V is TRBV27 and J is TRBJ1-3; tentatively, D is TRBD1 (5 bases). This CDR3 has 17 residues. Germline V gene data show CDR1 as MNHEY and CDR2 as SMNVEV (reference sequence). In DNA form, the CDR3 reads TGTGCCAGCAGTCTCCACTTGGACATGATCTCTGGAAACACCACATATTTT. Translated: CASSLHLDMISGNTTYF.

CDR3 sequence reads: CASSLDREAKAQYF. The DNA of the CDR3 is TGTGCCAGCAGCTTAGACAGAGAGGCCAAGGCCCAGTACTTC. The chain has TRBV7-8 and TRBJ2-5; D unclear. Germline V CDR1 and CDR2: SGHVS, FQNEAQ. The CDR3 totals 14 residues. Trimming cost V 1 base and J 9 bases, with 15 bases left between them.

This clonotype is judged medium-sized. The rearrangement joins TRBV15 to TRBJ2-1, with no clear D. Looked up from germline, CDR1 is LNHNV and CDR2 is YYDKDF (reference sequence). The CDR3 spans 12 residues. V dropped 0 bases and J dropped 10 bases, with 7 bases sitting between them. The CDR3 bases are TGTGCCACCAGCAGAGATGACGGGGAGCAGTTCTTC. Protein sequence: CATSRDDGEQFF.

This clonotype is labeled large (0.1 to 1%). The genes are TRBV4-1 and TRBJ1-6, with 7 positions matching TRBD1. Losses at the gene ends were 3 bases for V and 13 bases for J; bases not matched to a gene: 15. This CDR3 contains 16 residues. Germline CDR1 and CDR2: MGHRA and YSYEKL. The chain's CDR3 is CASSQPGTASLAPLHF. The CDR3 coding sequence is TGCGCCAGCAGCCAGCCCGGGACAGCCTCGCTAGCGCCCCTCCACTTT.

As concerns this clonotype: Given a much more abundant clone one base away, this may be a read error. The CDR3 loop reads CASSETQTGNYGYTF. CDR3 nucleotide sequence: TGTGCCAGCAGTGAAACCCAAACAGGGAACTATGGCTACACCTTC. The chain has TRBV6-1 and TRBJ1-2; weak D call: TRBD1 (6 bases). The CDR3 has 15 amino acids. Germline CDR1 and CDR2: MNHNS and SASEGT. V shed 2 bases and J shed 2 bases, with 12 bases lying between them.

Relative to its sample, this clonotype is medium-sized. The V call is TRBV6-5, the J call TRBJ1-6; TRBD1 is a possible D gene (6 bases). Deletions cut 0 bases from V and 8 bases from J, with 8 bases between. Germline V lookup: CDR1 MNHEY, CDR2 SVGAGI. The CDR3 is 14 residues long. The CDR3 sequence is CASSYSQGYSPLHF. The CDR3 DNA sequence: TGTGCCAGCAGTTACTCCCAGGGGTATTCACCCCTCCACTTT.

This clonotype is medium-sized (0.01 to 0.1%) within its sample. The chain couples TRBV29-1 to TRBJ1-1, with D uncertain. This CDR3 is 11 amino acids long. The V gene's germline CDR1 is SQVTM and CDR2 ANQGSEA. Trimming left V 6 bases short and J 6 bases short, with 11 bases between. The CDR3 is CSVTDLAEAFF. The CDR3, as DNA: TGCAGCGTCACTGACTTGGCTGAAGCTTTCTTT.

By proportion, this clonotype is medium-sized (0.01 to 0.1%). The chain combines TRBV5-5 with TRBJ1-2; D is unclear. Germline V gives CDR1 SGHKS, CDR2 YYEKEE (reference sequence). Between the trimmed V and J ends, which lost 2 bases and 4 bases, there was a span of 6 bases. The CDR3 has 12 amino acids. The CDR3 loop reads CASSFDPYGYTF. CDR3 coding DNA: TGTGCCAGCAGCTTTGACCCCTATGGCTACACCTTC.

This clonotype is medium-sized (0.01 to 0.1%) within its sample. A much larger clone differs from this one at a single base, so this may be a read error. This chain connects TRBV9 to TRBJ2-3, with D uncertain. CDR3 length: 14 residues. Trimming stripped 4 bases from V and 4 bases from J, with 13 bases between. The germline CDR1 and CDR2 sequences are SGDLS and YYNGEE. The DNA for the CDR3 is TGTGCCAGCAGCCGCCTTTCCAGCGCAGATACGCAGTATTTT. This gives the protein CASSRLSSADTQYF.

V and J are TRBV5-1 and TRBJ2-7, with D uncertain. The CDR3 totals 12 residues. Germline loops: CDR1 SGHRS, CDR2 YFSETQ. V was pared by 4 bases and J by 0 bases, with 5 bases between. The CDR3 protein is CASSINSYEQYF. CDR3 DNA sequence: TGCGCCAGCAGCATCAACTCCTACGAGCAGTACTTC. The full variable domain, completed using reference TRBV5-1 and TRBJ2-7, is KAGVTQTPRYLIKTRGQQVTLSCSPISGHRSVSWYQQTPGQGLQFLFEYFSETQRNKGNFPGRFSGRQFSNSRSEMNVSTLELGDSALYLCASSINSYEQYFGPGTRLTVT.

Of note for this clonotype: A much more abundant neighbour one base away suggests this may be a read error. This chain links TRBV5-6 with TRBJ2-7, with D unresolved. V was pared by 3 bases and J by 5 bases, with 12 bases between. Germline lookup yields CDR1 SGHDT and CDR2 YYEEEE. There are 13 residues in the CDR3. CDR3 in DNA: TGTGCCAGCAGCTCTGACGAGGTAAACGAGCAGTACTTC. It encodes CASSSDEVNEQYF.

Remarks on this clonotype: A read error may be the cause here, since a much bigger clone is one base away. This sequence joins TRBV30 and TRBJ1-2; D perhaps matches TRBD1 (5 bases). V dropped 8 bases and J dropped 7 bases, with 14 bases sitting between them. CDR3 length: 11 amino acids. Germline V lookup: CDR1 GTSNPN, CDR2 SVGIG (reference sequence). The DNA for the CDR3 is TGTGCCAGTGACAGTTACTCTGGCTACACCTTC. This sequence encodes CASDSYSGYTF.